This T cell receptor beta chain came from a study of shared clonotypes between healthy human individuals. CD8 cells classed as naive were CD45RO-negative and positively selected for CCR7, excluding terminally differentiated effector memory CD45RA+ cells. Per the original methods: ImmunoSEQ supplied junction-only sequences lacking quality scores, so filtering was different. Repertoires were generated with immunoSEQ multiplex PCR, while TCRdb's copy carries only in-frame clones and drops some. The D gene and trimming were derived from the DNA, and the V and J assignments and clone size from that table. The sample has under 2,000,000 clones, about 95% seen once; the top ten hold 1.2%. The germline V gene has CDR1 SGHVS and CDR2 FQNEAQ. Trimming removed 5 bases at V and 3 bases at J, with 8 bases between. This CDR3 spans 12 amino acids.

This receptor was identified in a man younger than 35 in good health. The rearrangement links TRBV7-8 to TRBJ2-7; no definite D call. Material: naive CD8+ T cells sorted from blood. For the CDR3, the DNA is TGTGCCAGCAGCCCCTGGGGCTACGAGCAGTACTTC. It encodes CASSPWGYEQYF.